This TCR beta chain was recovered during a study of OX40 agonist ivuxolimab in advanced cancers. Looking at the study overall: The costimulatory receptor OX40 (CD134) was targeted by ivuxolimab, a fully human IgG2 agonistic monoclonal antibody. Intravenous ivuxolimab was administered to patients every 2 weeks at six dose levels: 0.01, 0.1, 0.3, 1.5, 3 and 10 mg/kg. The paper covers the monotherapy dose-escalation part of the phase I ivuxolimab trial, which included N of about 50 patients. In the dose-escalation cohort, around four fifths of patients were male, and the mean age was roughly 60 years with a range of roughly 23 to 79. The purpose of peripheral TCRbeta sequencing was to test whether ivuxolimab changed TCR sequence diversity and led to clonal T-cell expansion. Partial responses occurred in three dose-escalation patients, of whom one had hepatocellular carcinoma and two had cutaneous melanoma. Among the approximately 54 dose-escalation patients, around 19 had hepatocellular carcinoma, approximately 15 melanoma, 9 renal cell carcinoma and 9 head and neck cancer. Patients were allowed to have had prior anti-PD-1, anti-PD-L1 or anti-CTLA-4 therapy, and more than 35% of the dose-escalation patients had been treated with checkpoint inhibitors.

What the study reported, not specific to this receptor: The antigen specificity of the peripheral T cells that underwent clonal expansion was not determined. Partial responders in the 0.1-3.0 mg/kg groups had among the lowest normalized peripheral clonal expansion, especially among CD8+ T cells. After ivuxolimab, expanded clones were on average more numerous among CD8+ T cells than among CD4+ T cells. Clonal expansion of both CD4+ and CD8+ blood T cells was observed from baseline to week 6 at doses 0.1 to 3.0 mg/kg. Low levels of normalized T-cell clonal expansion were also shown by some nonresponding patients.

In the germline V gene (reference sequence), CDR1 corresponds to WNHNN and CDR2 to SYGVQD. Reading from cysteine to phenylalanine, the CDR3 counts 16 amino acids. Only CDR3 DNA remains: 48 bases, in frame from the first base. V is trimmed back by 3 bases and J by 8 bases, and the junction contains 14 bases that no gene match accounts for. Details on this clone: There is no known antigen for this receptor. One base away there is no much larger clone; base qualities are not given.

Patients with autoimmune disease history or receiving systemic immunosuppression were excluded from the trial. In every dose cohort, peripheral blood was drawn for TCR sequencing at baseline, cycle 4 day 1, and cycle 7 day 1. Samples came from an open-label, multicenter, first-in-human phase I dose-escalation trial of ivuxolimab. Adults with locally advanced or metastatic melanoma, renal cell carcinoma, hepatocellular carcinoma or head and neck squamous cell carcinoma were enrolled in the trial. Before TCR sequencing, CD4+ T cells and CD8+ T cells were sorted from peripheral blood as separate populations. For sequencing of the TCRbeta CDR3 region, genomic DNA was extracted from the sorted cells. TCRbeta CDR3 regions were sequenced using the immunoSEQ Assay. As stored in TCRdb, this immuneACCESS dataset retains in-frame rearrangements with V and J assigned. A fraction of the clones does not appear; measured against another copy, unresolved V genes explain less than half of the discrepancy, and the remainder lacks a known reason. The sample table shows about 52,000 clones, and around nine tenths are seen once. The biggest ten clones account for more than 13% of the sample.

The chain is made from TRBV10-1 and TRBJ2-3; the junction holds 7 bases that match TRBD2. This TCR was sampled from an adult with an advanced solid tumor such as melanoma, head and neck, liver or kidney cancer. Sequenced material: CD4+ or CD8+ T cells sorted from blood, taken in a trial of the OX40 agonist ivuxolimab. The nucleotide sequence is TGCGCCAGCAGTGATGCCGGGACTAACATTGGCGGTACGCAGTATTTT. The translation is CASSDAGTNIGGTQYF.